This entry lists 5 T cell receptor beta chains sequenced from one sample in a study of graft-versus-host responses after intestinal transplantation listed by TCRdb under 2021. Library construction relied on the immunoSEQ multiplex PCR assay. The table comes from immuneACCESS by way of TCRdb, which keeps in-frame sequences with V and J called. Part of the clones is missing from these tables; in studies checked, under half for an unresolved V gene and the rest for unknown reasons. Recorded for this sample are tens of thousands of clones; about three quarters of them occurred a single time. The ten largest clones represent just over 3% of the sample. To isolate intraepithelial and lamina propria lymphocytes from graft specimens, dithiothreitol, EDTA incubations and collagenase D digestion were used. Sequencing was performed on ileum tissue, taken 98 days after intestinal transplantation. The receptors were gathered from a human patient who received an intestinal transplant, so some T cells may come from the graft donor.

This chain connects TRBV6-5 to TRBJ2-1; TRBD1 aligns across 7 bases. The junction had 11 bases not matched to a gene; V was cut back by 7 bases and J by 5 bases. The CDR3 is made up of 15 amino acids. In germline, CDR1 is MNHEY, CDR2 SVGAGI. As DNA, the CDR3 is TGTGCCAGCACTCCAGTGAGGGGGCGAAACAATGAGCAGTTCTTC. It specifies CASTPVRGRNNEQFF.

The chain has TRBV5-4 and TRBJ2-4, with a tentative D call TRBD2 (5 bases). The CDR3 consists of 14 residues. The V and J ends lost 4 bases and 6 bases respectively, with 14 bases between them. Germline V lookup: CDR1 SGHNT, CDR2 YYREEE (reference sequence). The DNA of the CDR3 is TGTGCCAGCAGCGACTCGGGGTGGGGAAACATTCAGTACTTC. It encodes CASSDSGWGNIQYF.

V gene TRBV6-5 combines with J gene TRBJ1-5; the D gene is possibly TRBD1 (5 bases). The CDR3 totals 14 residues. The germline gives CDR1 MNHEY, CDR2 SVGAGI. The V end lost 6 bases, the J end lost 10 bases, and 19 bases lay between the germline ends. The CDR3 DNA sequence: TGTGCCAGCAGCAAGTATATAAGGGGTTCCCCCCAGCATTTT. Amino acids: CASSKYIRGSPQHF.

This clone was counted only a few times. The chain uses TRBV19 and TRBJ1-5; D unclear. The V end was cut by 6 bases, the J end by 0 bases, with 15 bases between. In germline, CDR1 is LNHDA, CDR2 SQIVND (reference sequence). The CDR3 consists of 16 residues. CDR3 in amino acids: CASRFLLEASNQPQHF. In DNA, the CDR3 is TGTGCCAGTAGATTCCTTCTGGAGGCTAGCAATCAGCCCCAGCATTTT.

The count of this clone is one. The V gene is TRBV5-1, the J gene TRBJ1-1; D is unresolved. V lost 4 bases and J 5 bases, leaving 18 bases between the germline ends. CDR1 and CDR2 (germline): SGHRS, YFSETQ. The CDR3 length is 15 residues. The CDR3, as DNA: TGCGCCAGCAGCACCCCGTCCGGAGGCAATACTGAAGCTTTCTTT. Translated, it gives CASSTPSGGNTEAFF.